A single sample gave rise to the 11 T cell receptor beta chains below, sequenced in a study of T-cell memory formation after mild COVID-19. MiXCR, run by TCRdb on the 5' RACE reads, gives a single entry per CDR3 protein. Among around 370,000 distinct CDR3 sequences listed, 20% to 25% were seen once. Sequenced sample: PBMCs or a T cell subset sorted from them (not recorded which). The receptors stem from an adult woman who had mild COVID-19 (a few samples of this study predate the infection). Cell type and time point are not known.

The sample holds a few counts of this clonotype. This chain links TRBV20-1 with TRBJ2-3; a weak D match, TRBD2 (6 bases). Per germline, CDR1 DFQATT and CDR2 SNEGSKA (reference sequence). V was shortened by 3 bases and J by 1 base, with 14 bases between the two germline ends. This CDR3 has 15 residues. Written as DNA, the CDR3 is TGCAGTGCTAGGAGGTCGCGGGATGGCACAGATACGCAGTATTTT. Translation: CSARRSRDGTDTQYF.

This clonotype was observed a handful of times. The rearrangement uses TRBV12-3 or TRBV12-4 and TRBJ1-2; D is possibly TRBD1 (6 bases). This CDR3 has 13 residues. V gave up 7 bases and J gave up 4 bases, with 13 bases separating them. The CDR3 coding sequence is TGTGCCAGCAACCCTGGACAGTTCTATGGCTACACCTTC. Residues: CASNPGQFYGYTF.

V and J are TRBV4-2 and TRBJ1-5; no clear D gene. Germline assignment: CDR1 LGHNA and CDR2 YNFKEQ. The CDR3 extends over 13 amino acids. Trimming took off 0 bases at V and 7 bases at J, with 7 bases between the two ends. The CDR3 coding sequence is TGTGCCAGCAGCCAAGATGTCGGGCAGCCCCAGCATTTT. Translating it yields CASSQDVGQPQHF.

This chain uses TRBV7-9 with TRBJ2-2; no clear D. The CDR3 is made up of 14 amino acids. V lost 0 bases and J 2 bases, leaving 4 bases between the germline ends. Germline V CDR1 and CDR2: SEHNR, FQNEAQ (reference sequence). Here the CDR3 reads CASSLAENTGELFF. CDR3 DNA: TGTGCCAGCAGCTTAGCAGAAAACACCGGGGAGCTGTTTTTT.

The V gene is TRBV24-1, the J gene TRBJ1-4; 7 bases fit TRBD1. J lost 5 bases, V lost 4 bases, and 6 bases had no gene match. The V gene's germline CDR1 is KGHDR and CDR2 SFDVKD. The CDR3 runs to 15 residues. Written as DNA, the CDR3 is TGTGCCACCAGTGAATCGGGACAGTACAATGAAAAACTGTTTTTT. Protein: CATSESGQYNEKLFF.

This clonotype was seen more than once but under ten times. CDR3 region: CASSTGTVLETQYF. The CDR3, as DNA: TGTGCCAGCAGCACGGGGACAGTATTGGAGACCCAGTACTTC. V usage is TRBV7-2 and J usage is TRBJ2-5, with 7 bases identical to TRBD1. The germline V gene has CDR1 SGHTA and CDR2 FQGNSA. The CDR3 has 14 residues. V dropped 5 bases and J dropped 5; count of bases not matched to a gene: 8.

The genes are TRBV5-1 and TRBJ2-6; no reliable D call. V dropped 5 bases and J dropped 1 base, with 10 bases sitting between them. The CDR3 spans 15 residues. Germline V gene sequence: CDR1 SGHRS, CDR2 YFSETQ. CDR3 nucleotide sequence: TGCGCCAGCAGGTTCGGTGCGTCTGGGGCCAACGTCCTGACTTTC. This sequence encodes CASRFGASGANVLTF.

The rearrangement links TRBV9 to TRBJ2-7; 8 bases map to TRBD2. Germline lookup yields CDR1 SGDLS and CDR2 YYNGEE. There are 13 residues in the CDR3. V lost 4 bases, J lost 5 bases, and 5 bases stayed unmatched. This chain's CDR3 is CASSKAGEDEQYF. The CDR3 DNA sequence: TGTGCCAGCAGCAAAGCGGGAGAGGACGAGCAGTACTTC.

The chain combines TRBV5-1 with TRBJ2-1, with no clear D. The CDR3 runs to 13 residues. Germline CDR1 SGHRS, CDR2 YFSETQ. The V gene lost 4 bases and the J gene lost 8 bases, with 13 bases spanning the gap. The CDR3 spells CASSVGVRYEQFF. CDR3 nucleotides: TGCGCCAGCAGCGTAGGTGTTCGGTATGAGCAGTTCTTC.

The genes are TRBV20-1 and TRBJ1-6, with TRBD1 matching over 10 bases. Germline V gives CDR1 DFQATT, CDR2 SNEGSKA (reference sequence). The trim removed 6 bases at V and 10 bases at J, leaving 6 bases unmatched. The CDR3 has 13 amino acids. The CDR3 region is CSATGQGGSPLHF. CDR3 nucleotides: TGCAGTGCCACCGGACAGGGGGGATCACCCCTCCACTTT.

This clonotype was counted a few times. The chain is built from TRBV9 and TRBJ2-3; a weak D match, TRBD2 (5 bases). From germline, CDR1 is SGDLS and CDR2 YYNGEE. The CDR3 consists of 15 residues. V was cut by 2 bases and J by 2 bases, with 12 bases left in between. CDR3 in DNA: TGTGCCAGCAGCGTCAGTAGCGCCCCCACAGATACGCAGTATTTT. It translates to CASSVSSAPTDTQYF.